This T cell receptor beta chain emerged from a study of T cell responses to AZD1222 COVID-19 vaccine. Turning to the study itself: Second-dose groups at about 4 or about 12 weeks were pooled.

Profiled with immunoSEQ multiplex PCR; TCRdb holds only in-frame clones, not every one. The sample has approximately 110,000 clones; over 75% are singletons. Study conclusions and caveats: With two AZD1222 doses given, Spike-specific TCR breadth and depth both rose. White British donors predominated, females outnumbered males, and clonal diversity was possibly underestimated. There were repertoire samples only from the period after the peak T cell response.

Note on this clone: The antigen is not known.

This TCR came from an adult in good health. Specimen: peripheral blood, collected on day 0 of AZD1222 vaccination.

The CDR3 nucleotides read TGCGCCAGCAGCTTGGAAACTAGCGGGGGCACAGATACGCAGTATTTT. This sequence encodes CASSLETSGGTDTQYF. The rearrangement uses TRBV5-1 and TRBJ2-3; 10 bases align to TRBD2. This CDR3 region has 16 residues. The V segment lost 0 bases and the J segment 1 base; nucleotides outside the gene matches: 2. Germline lookup yields CDR1 SGHRS and CDR2 YFSETQ.